Listed here are 3 T cell receptor beta chains from one sample, sequenced in a study of CD8+ T cells in alopecia areata (dated by TCRdb to the late 2010s). Preparation of the library involved the immunoSEQ multiplex PCR assay. For TCR sequencing, RNA was extracted from every sample and reverse transcribed into cDNA to serve as template. TCRdb holds this immuneACCESS table with in-frame rearrangements only. Some clones are missing; in checked studies, unresolved V genes explain under half, and the rest has no known cause. The sample table contains approximately 210,000 clones; only one count was recorded for about 65% of them. The ten biggest clones cover approximately 1.3% of the sample. Taken with the paper, the label for treatment or condition translates to: oral pan-JAK inhibitor, 5-10 mg twice daily. Here the sequenced sample was CD4+ T cells sorted from blood, taken at week 49, from a patient treated with tofacitinib. The receptors come from a human donor with alopecia areata.

This clone has just a few counts. This CDR3 is also generated by other DNA sequences in the sample. The genes are TRBV30 and TRBJ1-4, with TRBD1 identical over 9 bases. The V segment lost 0 bases and the J segment 8 bases; nucleotides outside the gene matches: 4. The length of the CDR3 is 14 residues. Looked up from germline, CDR1 is GTSNPN and CDR2 is SVGIG (reference sequence). The CDR3 is CAWSVQGAGEKLFF. The CDR3, as DNA: TGTGCCTGGAGTGTACAGGGGGCAGGGGAAAAACTGTTTTTT.

The chain is built from TRBV13 and TRBJ2-7; D gene unclear. Germline V gene sequence: CDR1 PRHDT, CDR2 FYEKMQ (reference sequence). The V end was cut by 2 bases, the J end by 0 bases, with 8 bases between. The CDR3 is 14 amino acids. CDR3 DNA: TGTGCCAGCAGCTTAAGTGGCAGCTCCTACGAGCAGTACTTC. Translating gives CASSLSGSSYEQYF.

V is TRBV30 and J is TRBJ1-2, with TRBD1 as a possible D gene (5 bases). The germline CDR1 and CDR2 sequences are GTSNPN and SVGIG (reference sequence). V dropped 3 bases and J dropped 8 bases, with 19 bases sitting between them. This CDR3 is 14 amino acids long. CDR3: CAWRDTSSRAGYTF. The CDR3 DNA reads TGTGCCTGGAGAGATACCTCCTCCAGGGCCGGCTACACCTTC.